This T cell receptor (beta chain) appears in the sequencing data of a study of CD8 T cells in ankylosing spondylitis. This clonotype has at least ten counts. Its antigen is unidentified. For TCR beta, libraries came from quantitative 5'-RACE with molecular barcodes. Using its own MiXCR run on the 5' RACE reads, TCRdb lists one record per CDR3 protein. The sample yields more than 650,000 distinct CDR3 sequences, 10% to 15% seen once. The CDR3 runs to 14 residues. V was shortened by 6 bases and J by 0 bases, with 11 bases between the two germline ends. The study, taken as a whole, reports: The authors reported significant enrichment of disease-linked clones in matched ankylosing spondylitis synovial fluid. As for the disease-linked clones, they showed a CD8+ phenotype and occurred at relatively low frequencies in peripheral blood. Certain motif variants had earlier been reported in reactive arthritis synovial fluid and blood. About 8 highly homologous variants made up a TCR beta motif, and this motif appeared characteristic of ankylosing spondylitis blood.

This receptor was obtained from a male donor with ankylosing spondylitis. The chain recombines TRBV12-3 or TRBV12-4 with TRBJ1-1; D call uncertain. Sample: blood, either unsorted or a sorted T cell fraction (not recorded which). CDR3 region: CASRDRMLNTEAFF. Here the CDR3 DNA reads TGTGCCAGCAGAGACCGTATGCTGAACACTGAAGCTTTCTTT.